One sample yielded the 29 T cell receptor beta chains listed below, sequenced in a study of T cell repertoires in cytomegalovirus infection. MiXCR, run by TCRdb on the reads, gives a single entry per CDR3 protein. The table has 200,000 to 300,000 distinct CDR3 sequences, roughly 15% seen once. Material for sequencing was PBMCs. Receptors were obtained from a human donor in good health (CMV status not recorded). Some clones in this sample may be carry-over from other donors' samples.

This clonotype was picked up many times. This chain links TRBV4-1 with TRBJ2-5; unclear D gene. Trimming took off 1 base at V and 5 bases at J, with 8 bases between the two ends. This CDR3 has 13 amino acids. The germline CDR1 and CDR2 sequences are MGHRA and YSYEKL. Written as DNA, the CDR3 is TGCGCCAGCAGCCAAGGTCGGTGGGAGACCCAGTACTTC. This gives the protein CASSQGRWETQYF.

This clonotype appeared many times. The chain uses TRBV7-3 and TRBJ2-1; D might be TRBD1 (6 bases). Per germline, CDR1 SGHTA and CDR2 FQGTGA. The CDR3 runs 12 residues. Trimming stripped 6 bases from V and 9 bases from J, with 12 bases between. This chain's CDR3 is CASSVGGTEQFF. The CDR3 DNA reads as TGTGCCAGCAGTGTAGGGGGTACTGAGCAGTTCTTC.

The V and J genes are TRBV19 and TRBJ1-4; 7 bases match TRBD1. Germline V gene sequence: CDR1 LNHDA, CDR2 SQIVND (reference sequence). The CDR3 consists of 14 residues. Unmatched junction bases numbered 11, after V lost 9 bases and J lost 7 bases. CDR3 residues: CASLRGTVGEKLFF. CDR3 DNA sequence: TGTGCCAGCCTTCGCGGGACAGTGGGTGAAAAACTGTTTTTT.

This clonotype was seen repeatedly, ten times or more. The chain recombines TRBV6-2 or TRBV6-3 with TRBJ1-1; D gene ambiguous. Trimming took off 8 bases at V and 0 bases at J, with 7 bases between the two ends. Looked up from germline, CDR1 is MNHEY and CDR2 is SVGEGT. The CDR3 totals 12 residues. As DNA, the CDR3 is TGTGCCAGCGTTGGTATGAACACTGAAGCTTTCTTT. Translation gives CASVGMNTEAFF.

The sample holds many counts of this clonotype. One junction end disagrees with the germline gene, perhaps due to a read error. V is TRBV7-9 and J is TRBJ2-4; 11 positions match TRBD2. The length of the CDR3 is 14 residues. Per germline, CDR1 SEHNR and CDR2 FQNEAQ (reference sequence). The CDR3 spells CASSLAGGGNIQYF. The CDR3 DNA reads as TGTGCCAGCAGCCTAGCGGGGGGCGGAAACATTCAGTACTTC. Supplemented by reference TRBV7-9 and TRBJ2-4, the full variable domain reads DTGVSQNPRHKITKRGQNVTFRCDPISEHNRLYWYRQTLGQGPEFLTYFQNEAQLEKSRLLSDRFSAERPKGSFSTLEIQRTEQGDSAMYLCASSLAGGGNIQYFGAGTRLSVL.

The J gene is TRBJ2-5, the V gene TRBV19; D possibly corresponds to TRBD2 (6 bases). V was trimmed by 3 bases and J by 7 bases, leaving 15 bases between them. Germline loops: CDR1 LNHDA, CDR2 SQIVND (reference sequence). This CDR3 spans 14 amino acids. CDR3 in DNA: TGTGCCAGTAGTATTTCCAACCACGGGGGGACCCAGTACTTC. It specifies CASSISNHGGTQYF.

This clonotype occurred a few times. J is TRBJ2-3 and V is TRBV6-6; 11 bases fit TRBD2. With 7 bases clipped from V and 2 bases from J, the junction kept 5 bases outside the gene matches. Germline CDR1 MNHNY, CDR2 SVGAGI (reference sequence). The CDR3 length is 15 residues. CDR3 in amino acids: CASTLAGGLTDTQYF. Here the CDR3 DNA reads TGTGCCAGCACCTTAGCGGGGGGGCTCACAGATACGCAGTATTTT.

J is TRBJ2-2 and V is TRBV10-3, with a tentative D call TRBD1 (6 bases). The CDR3 spans 14 residues. Germline V lookup: CDR1 ENHRY, CDR2 SYGVKD. Trimming pared 10 bases from V and 7 bases from J, leaving 19 bases between. The CDR3, as DNA: TGTGCCACACGACCCCATCCGGACAGCGGGGAGCTGTTTTTT. It encodes CATRPHPDSGELFF.

This clonotype turned up a few times. V usage is TRBV5-1 and J usage is TRBJ2-5, with D perhaps being TRBD1 or TRBD2 (5 bases each). This CDR3 has 15 residues. Looked up from germline, CDR1 is SGHRS and CDR2 is YFSETQ. Trimming took off 0 bases at V and 2 bases at J, with 11 bases between the two ends. CDR3 residues: CASSLVGANQETQYF. DNA of the CDR3: TGCGCCAGCAGCTTGGTCGGGGCTAATCAAGAGACCCAGTACTTC.

The chain employs TRBV7-2 and TRBJ2-3; D might be TRBD2 (6 bases). The V and J ends lost 2 bases and 2 bases respectively, with 17 bases between them. Looked up from germline, CDR1 is SGHTA and CDR2 is FQGNSA. The CDR3 spans 17 residues. CDR3 nucleotides: TGTGCCAGCAGCTTAAGCCGGTTTGGCGGGACCACAGATACGCAGTATTTT. It specifies CASSLSRFGGTTDTQYF.

This clonotype occurred many times. The V gene is TRBV7-9, the J gene TRBJ2-5, with 11 bases aligning to TRBD1. The CDR3 extends over 16 amino acids. Germline V gives CDR1 SEHNR, CDR2 FQNEAQ (reference sequence). Trimming took 4 bases from V and 1 from J; bases not matched to a gene: 5. The CDR3 here is CASSSPGTGGQETQYF. The CDR3 DNA reads as TGTGCCAGCAGCTCTCCCGGGACAGGGGGCCAAGAGACCCAGTACTTC.

For the CDR3, the DNA is TGTGCCAGCAGCTTAGATCCGAAGGGGGCTCAAGCTTTCTTT. Its translation is CASSLDPKGAQAFF. The V and J genes are TRBV11-2 and TRBJ1-1; 7 nucleotides match TRBD1. J gave up 9 bases and V 0 bases, and 7 bases lay outside the gene matches. Per the germline V gene, CDR1 is SGHAT and CDR2 is FQNNGV. This CDR3 has 14 amino acids.

This sequence joins TRBV28 and TRBJ2-5, with D uncertain. The CDR3 contains 14 residues. Germline CDR1 MDHEN, CDR2 SYDVKM. V lost 3 bases and J lost 2, with 10 bases in between. CDR3 amino acids: CASSFPNRQETQYF. The CDR3 DNA follows: TGTGCCAGCAGTTTTCCTAATCGTCAAGAGACCCAGTACTTC.

At least ten counts were recorded for this clonotype. The V gene is TRBV7-3, the J gene TRBJ2-1; tentatively, D is TRBD2 (6 bases). CDR3 length: 14 residues. Germline-derived CDR1 and CDR2 are SGHTA and FQGTGA. V was cut by 4 bases and J by 7 bases, with 14 bases left in between. CDR3 nucleotide sequence: TGTGCCAGCAGCTCTGGAGGGCCGGGGAATGAGCAGTTCTTC. It codes for CASSSGGPGNEQFF.

The V gene is TRBV28, the J gene TRBJ1-2; D unclear. Germline V gene sequence: CDR1 MDHEN, CDR2 SYDVKM. The CDR3 runs to 11 residues. The V and J ends lost 8 bases and 4 bases respectively, with 8 bases between them. Here the CDR3 reads CASGNPYGYTF. CDR3 DNA sequence: TGTGCCAGCGGAAATCCCTATGGCTACACCTTC.

This clonotype was found many times. The genes are TRBV7-2 and TRBJ2-3; the match to TRBD2 covers 7 bases. This CDR3 is 16 amino acids long. Unmatched junction bases numbered 4, after V lost 0 bases and J lost 1 base. CDR1 and CDR2 from the germline V gene are SGHTA and FQGNSA. This chain's CDR3 is CASSLAAGRGTDTQYF. The DNA for the CDR3 is TGTGCCAGCAGCTTAGCCGCGGGGAGGGGCACAGATACGCAGTATTTT. Filled out from reference TRBV7-2 and TRBJ2-3, the complete variable domain reads GAGVSQSPSNKVTEKGKDVELRCDPISGHTALYWYRQSLGQGLEFLIYFQGNSAPDKSGLPSDRFSAERTGGSVSTLTIQRTQQEDSAVYLCASSLAAGRGTDTQYFGPGTRLTVL.

The chain is built from TRBV20-1 and TRBJ2-3; 7 bases fit TRBD2. From germline, CDR1 is DFQATT and CDR2 SNEGSKA (reference sequence). The V segment lost 1 base and the J segment 5 bases; nucleotides outside the gene matches: 12. The CDR3 length is 16 residues. Written as DNA, the CDR3 is TGCAGTGCTAGAGGGGGGGGGTCAGGCTGGGGAGATACGCAGTATTTT. Protein: CSARGGGSGWGDTQYF.

The rearrangement joins TRBV12-3 or TRBV12-4 to TRBJ2-7; 7 nucleotides agree with TRBD1. With 8 bases clipped from V and 7 bases from J, the junction kept 8 bases outside the gene matches. This CDR3 region has 12 residues. The CDR3 is CASALQGMEQYF. The CDR3 DNA sequence: TGTGCCAGCGCACTACAGGGGATGGAGCAGTACTTC.

This clonotype was observed many times. The chain joins TRBV11-2 to TRBJ1-2; maybe TRBD1 (6 bases). The CDR3 spans 16 residues. The V and J ends lost 0 bases and 4 bases respectively, with 15 bases between them. CDR1 is SGHAT and CDR2 is FQNNGV in the germline V gene. The CDR3: CASSLDLGQNPYGYTF. The CDR3 nucleotides read TGTGCCAGCAGCTTAGATCTCGGACAGAACCCCTATGGCTACACCTTC.

This chain uses TRBV29-1 with TRBJ1-1; D is unclear. Trimming cost V 5 bases and J 0 bases, with 10 bases left between them. CDR3 length: 13 amino acids. Germline V lookup: CDR1 SQVTM, CDR2 ANQGSEA. In nucleotides, the CDR3 is TGCAGCGTTCAATCCCCAGTGAACACTGAAGCTTTCTTT. Its translation: CSVQSPVNTEAFF.

This clonotype has a single count. CDR3 sequence: CASSYRTREKLFF. DNA for the CDR3: TGTGCCAGCAGCTACCGGACCAGAGAAAAACTGTTTTTT. The gene calls are TRBV7-9 and TRBJ1-4; D not certain. The CDR3 totals 13 residues. The germline CDR1 and CDR2 sequences are SEHNR and FQNEAQ (reference sequence). With 4 bases removed from V and 8 bases from J, the gap between germline ends came to 11 bases. The entire variable domain, with the rest obtained from reference TRBV7-9 and TRBJ1-4, is as follows: DTGVSQNPRHKITKRGQNVTFRCDPISEHNRLYWYRQTLGQGPEFLTYFQNEAQLEKSRLLSDRFSAERPKGSFSTLEIQRTEQGDSAMYLCASSYRTREKLFFGSGTQLSVL.

The rearrangement uses TRBV3-1 and TRBJ2-5; possibly TRBD1 for D (5 bases). Trimming left V 6 bases short and J 7 bases short, with 18 bases between. The CDR3 length is 14 residues. Germline CDR1 is LGHDT and CDR2 is YNNKEL (reference sequence). This chain's CDR3 is CASRPDSWGATQYF. In nucleotides, the CDR3 is TGTGCCAGCAGACCAGACTCTTGGGGCGCGACCCAGTACTTC.

This clonotype appeared a few times. The chain uses TRBV5-6 and TRBJ2-5, with TRBD1 identical over 9 bases. The CDR3 spans 12 residues. The germline CDR1 and CDR2 sequences are SGHDT and YYEEEE. V gave up 4 bases and J gave up 10 bases; unmatched junction bases: 5. The CDR3 region has the DNA TGTGCCAGCAGCCTACCGACAGGGGGCCAGTACTTC. It is translated as CASSLPTGGQYF.

This clonotype was seen a few times. This chain links TRBV20-1 with TRBJ2-7, with 7 positions matching TRBD2. CDR3 length equals 13 residues. The ends lost 3 bases at V and 6 bases at J; junction bases unmatched: 8. The V gene's germline CDR1 is DFQATT and CDR2 SNEGSKA (reference sequence). CDR3 in amino acids: CSASGGRTGEQYF. CDR3 in DNA: TGCAGTGCTAGCGGCGGGAGAACTGGCGAGCAGTACTTC.

The chain links TRBV15 to TRBJ1-1; 8 bases align to TRBD1. The CDR3 is 14 residues long. The V gene's germline CDR1 is LNHNV and CDR2 YYDKDF (reference sequence). Trimming at V came to 3 bases and at J to 8 bases, leaving 8 bases not matched to a gene. CDR3 in amino acids: CATSRYRGLNEAFF. CDR3 in DNA: TGTGCCACCAGCAGGTACAGGGGGTTAAACGAAGCTTTCTTT.

For this clonotype: A junction end diverges from the germline sequence, so it may reflect a read error. CDR3 amino acids: CASSYPNVWDRVIGYAF. In DNA form, the CDR3 reads TGTGCCAGCAGCTACCCAAATGTTTGGGACAGGGTCATCGGCTACGCCTTC. This chain joins TRBV7-9 and TRBJ1-2, with 9 positions matching TRBD1. The length of the CDR3 is 17 residues. Germline CDR1 and CDR2: SEHNR and FQNEAQ (reference sequence).

V usage is TRBV14 and J usage is TRBJ2-1, with D perhaps matching TRBD1 (6 bases). The CDR3 sequence is 13 residues long. From germline, CDR1 is SGHDN and CDR2 FVKESK. Trimming removed 4 bases at V and 7 bases at J, with 11 bases between. CDR3 nucleotides: TGTGCCAGCAGCCTCGGACAGTTTAATGAGCAGTTCTTC. It translates to CASSLGQFNEQFF.

Concerning this clonotype itself: A much larger clone lies one base from this, so it may be a read error. This sequence joins TRBV6-5 and TRBJ1-5, with D possibly being TRBD1 (5 bases). The CDR3 is made up of 18 amino acids. Germline V gene lookup returns CDR1 MNHEY and CDR2 SVGAGI. V was trimmed by 4 bases and J by 0 bases, leaving 19 bases between them. CDR3 sequence (DNA): TGTGCCAGCAGTTGCCGGGACCCGTACTTCTATAGCAATCAGCCCCAGCATTTT. Protein sequence: CASSCRDPYFYSNQPQHF.

This clonotype was observed a handful of times. The chain combines TRBV6-2 or TRBV6-3 with TRBJ1-1; D gene ambiguous. The CDR3 has 13 residues. The germline V gene encodes CDR1 MNHEY and CDR2 SVGEGT. V was clipped by 5 bases and J by 8 bases, with 15 bases between them. The CDR3 region is CASSASGPSEAFF. In DNA form, the CDR3 reads TGTGCCAGCAGTGCCTCCGGGCCGTCGGAAGCTTTCTTT.